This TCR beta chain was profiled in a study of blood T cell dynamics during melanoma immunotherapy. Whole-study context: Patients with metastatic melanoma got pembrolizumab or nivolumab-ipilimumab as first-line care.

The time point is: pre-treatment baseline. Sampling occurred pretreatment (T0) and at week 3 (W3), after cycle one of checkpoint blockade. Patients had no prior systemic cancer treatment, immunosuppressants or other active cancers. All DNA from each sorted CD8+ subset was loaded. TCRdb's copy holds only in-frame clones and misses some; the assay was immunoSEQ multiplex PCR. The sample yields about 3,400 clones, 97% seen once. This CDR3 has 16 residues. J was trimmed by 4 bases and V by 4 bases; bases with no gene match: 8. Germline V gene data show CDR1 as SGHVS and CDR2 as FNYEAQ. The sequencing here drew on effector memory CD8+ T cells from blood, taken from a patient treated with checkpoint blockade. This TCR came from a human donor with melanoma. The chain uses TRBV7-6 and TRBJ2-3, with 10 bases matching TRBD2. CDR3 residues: CASSWLAGDRADTQYF. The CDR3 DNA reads TGTGCCAGCAGCTGGCTAGCGGGAGATAGGGCAGATACGCAGTATTTT.